The next 19 T cell receptor beta chains were all read from a single sample in a study of blood T cell repertoires in COVID-19. Sequencing was performed with immunoSEQ multiplex PCR; in TCRdb, only in-frame clones are kept and a portion is missing. Altogether 71,000 or so clones are present, about 89% being singletons, with the ten largest covering around 8%. The sequencing input was peripheral blood. These receptors were collected from a man aged 50-59 years with active COVID-19.

The chain has TRBV6-2 or TRBV6-3 and TRBJ2-2; D gene unclear. Germline V gives CDR1 MNHEY, CDR2 SVGEGT. The CDR3 extends over 12 amino acids. V lost 4 bases, J lost 4 bases, and 4 bases lay in between. The CDR3 spells CASSFGTGELFF. The CDR3, as DNA: TGTGCCAGCAGTTTCGGCACCGGGGAGCTGTTTTTT.

J is TRBJ1-2 and V is TRBV28; possibly TRBD1 for D (6 bases). Germline lookup yields CDR1 MDHEN and CDR2 SYDVKM. V gave up 5 bases and J gave up 8 bases, with 12 bases separating them. The CDR3 length is 12 residues. The CDR3 coding sequence is TGTGCCAGCAGTCTGGACAGCAGAGGCTACACCTTC. Translated, it gives CASSLDSRGYTF.

The V and J genes are TRBV30 and TRBJ2-2, with D unresolved. Trimming cost V 3 bases and J 8 bases, with 10 bases left between them. This CDR3 has 12 amino acids. Germline CDR1 reads GTSNPN; CDR2 reads SVGIG (reference sequence). The CDR3 sequence is CAWSPLIGELFF. The CDR3 bases are TGTGCCTGGAGCCCCCTAATTGGGGAGCTGTTTTTT. The variable domain in full, completed from reference TRBV30 and TRBJ2-2, reads SQTIHQWPATLVQPVGSPLSLECTVEGTSNPNLYWYRQAAGRGLQLLFYSVGIGQISSEVPQNLSASRPQDRQFILSSKKLLLSDSGFYLCAWSPLIGELFFGEGSRLTVL.

The chain is built from TRBV6-5 and TRBJ1-1; no clear D gene. CDR1 and CDR2 from the germline V gene are MNHEY and SVGAGI. The CDR3 is made up of 12 amino acids. Trimming took 11 bases from V and 11 from J, leaving 21 bases between them. The DNA for the CDR3 is TGTGCCGTCTATGGAGGGAATAAACGGGCTTTCTTT. It is translated as CAVYGGNKRAFF.

The chain links TRBV2 to TRBJ1-6; D is perhaps TRBD1 (5 bases). V was shortened by 4 bases and J by 5 bases, with 9 bases between the two germline ends. The germline V gene encodes CDR1 SNHLY and CDR2 FYNNEI. CDR3 size: 14 residues. The CDR3 here is CASSALGDNSPLHF. Written as DNA, the CDR3 is TGTGCCAGCAGTGCCTTAGGGGATAATTCACCCCTCCACTTT.

This rearrangement joins TRBV2 to TRBJ1-6; 7 bases are shared with TRBD1. The CDR3 is made up of 13 amino acids. Germline loops: CDR1 SNHLY, CDR2 FYNNEI. The J segment lost 7 bases and the V segment lost 10 bases, leaving 7 bases of the junction unmatched. The CDR3 sequence: CAIRWTGNSPLHF. The CDR3 DNA follows: TGTGCCATCCGTTGGACAGGAAATTCACCCCTCCACTTT.

The rearrangement links TRBV4-3 to TRBJ1-1, with D unresolved. This CDR3 is 15 amino acids long. Germline loops: CDR1 LGHNA, CDR2 YSLEER. The V and J ends lost 0 bases and 0 bases respectively, with 8 bases between them. This CDR3 reads CASSQETGLNTEAFF. CDR3 bases: TGCGCCAGCAGCCAAGAGACTGGTTTGAACACTGAAGCTTTCTTT.

J is TRBJ1-2 and V is TRBV9, with 7 bases that match TRBD1. The V segment lost 4 bases and the J segment 4 bases; nucleotides outside the gene matches: 7. CDR1 and CDR2 from the germline V gene are SGDLS and YYNGEE. The CDR3 has 14 residues. CDR3 in DNA: TGTGCCAGCAGCTCCCACAGGGGCGGCTATGGCTACACCTTC. Its protein product is CASSSHRGGYGYTF.

This CDR3 reads CASSLRGQGGEETQYF. The CDR3 nucleotides are TGTGCCAGCAGCTTAAGGGGACAGGGTGGGGAAGAGACCCAGTACTTC. This chain connects TRBV7-2 to TRBJ2-5, with TRBD1 matching over 9 bases. The ends lost 2 bases at V and 3 bases at J; junction bases unmatched: 7. Germline-derived CDR1 and CDR2 are SGHTA and FQGNSA. This CDR3 has 16 amino acids.

J is TRBJ2-2 and V is TRBV3-1 (or the pseudogene TRBV3-2); 9 positions agree with TRBD2. Germline V gene lookup returns CDR1 LGHDT and CDR2 YNNKEL (reference sequence). Germline trimming cut 5 bases from V and 7 bases from J; bases unmatched to any gene: 5. The CDR3 loop spans 14 amino acids. In DNA form, the CDR3 reads TGTGCCAGCAGCTCGCGGGGGGGCCACGGGGAGCTGTTTTTT. Amino acid sequence: CASSSRGGHGELFF.

CDR3 nucleotide sequence: TGTGCCAGCCGACTGGGTGGGACAGGGGGCTCTCAGCCCCAGCATTTT. It yields the protein CASRLGGTGGSQPQHF. This chain uses TRBV28 with TRBJ1-5; 12 positions match TRBD1. The germline gives CDR1 MDHEN, CDR2 SYDVKM. J gave up 6 bases and V 8 bases, and 11 bases lay outside the gene matches. This CDR3 region has 16 residues.

This clone has just a few counts. The gene calls are TRBV2 and TRBJ2-7, with 7 bases fitting TRBD2. CDR1 SNHLY and CDR2 FYNNEI come from the germline V gene. With V trimmed by 9 bases and J by 0 bases, 5 bases remained unmatched. The CDR3 has 13 amino acids. The CDR3 here is CARGGQSSYEQYF. CDR3 in DNA: TGTGCCAGGGGAGGGCAGAGCTCCTACGAGCAGTACTTC.

V is TRBV7-2 and J is TRBJ1-6; TRBD1 agrees at 10 bases. V trimming: 7 bases; J trimming: 9 bases; junction bases outside the gene matches: 3. This CDR3 region has 13 residues. Germline V gives CDR1 SGHTA, CDR2 FQGNSA. The DNA of the CDR3 is TGTGCCAGCATTGGGGACAGGGGTTCACCCCTCCACTTT. It encodes CASIGDRGSPLHF.

CDR3 sequence reads: CASSLGADYEQYF. CDR3 nucleotides: TGCGCCAGCAGCTTGGGGGCAGACTACGAGCAGTACTTC. The genes are TRBV5-1 and TRBJ2-7, with D uncertain. In germline, CDR1 is SGHRS, CDR2 YFSETQ. V was pared by 0 bases and J by 3 bases, with 7 bases between. The CDR3 extends over 13 amino acids.

In DNA form, the CDR3 reads TGTGCCAGCAGCATAGCCAGGGGGAGGATGGTCGACACCGGGGAGCTGTTTTTT. Amino acids: CASSIARGRMVDTGELFF. The gene calls are TRBV21-1 and TRBJ2-2; TRBD1, the table's D call, lacks a check against the DNA. TRBV21-1 is assigned pseudogene status. There are 18 residues in the CDR3.

This clone appeared a single time. This chain connects TRBV7-9 to TRBJ2-2; D is uncertain. The CDR3 runs to 14 residues. From germline, CDR1 is SEHNR and CDR2 FQNEAQ (reference sequence). Between the trimmed V and J ends, which lost 5 bases and 10 bases, there was a span of 17 bases. As DNA, the CDR3 is TGTGCCAGCAGCGAAGGTAGCTTTGCAGTGGAGCTGTTTTTT. Protein sequence: CASSEGSFAVELFF.

V usage is TRBV5-1 and J usage is TRBJ1-4, with D unclear. This CDR3 comprises 13 residues. CDR1 is SGHRS, CDR2 YFSETQ, per germline. V gave up 4 bases and J gave up 0 bases, with 4 bases separating them. In DNA form, the CDR3 reads TGCGCCAGCAGCCAGGCAACTAATGAAAAACTGTTTTTT. Its translation is CASSQATNEKLFF. Full variable domain (missing parts from reference TRBV5-1 and TRBJ1-4): KAGVTQTPRYLIKTRGQQVTLSCSPISGHRSVSWYQQTPGQGLQFLFEYFSETQRNKGNFPGRFSGRQFSNSRSEMNVSTLELGDSALYLCASSQATNEKLFFGSGTQLSVL.

This chain links TRBV30 with TRBJ2-7, with D uncertain. The germline V gene has CDR1 GTSNPN and CDR2 SVGIG (reference sequence). Trimming shortened V by 1 base and J by 5 bases, and 3 bases separated the two germline ends. The CDR3 is 10 residues long. The CDR3 region is CAWSADEQYF. CDR3 coding DNA: TGTGCCTGGAGTGCGGACGAGCAGTACTTC. Based on the CDR3 plus reference TRBV30 and TRBJ2-7, the full variable domain is SQTIHQWPATLVQPVGSPLSLECTVEGTSNPNLYWYRQAAGRGLQLLFYSVGIGQISSEVPQNLSASRPQDRQFILSSKKLLLSDSGFYLCAWSADEQYFGPGTRLTVT.

This clone was observed once. The chain is built from TRBV11-3 and TRBJ2-7, with no clear D. The germline V gene has CDR1 SGHNT and CDR2 YENEEA. The germline V and J ends were trimmed by 1 base and 3 bases, with 7 bases remaining between them. The CDR3 extends over 13 amino acids. The CDR3 region is CASSLGAGYEQYF. CDR3 nucleotide sequence: TGTGCCAGCAGCTTAGGAGCCGGCTACGAGCAGTACTTC.